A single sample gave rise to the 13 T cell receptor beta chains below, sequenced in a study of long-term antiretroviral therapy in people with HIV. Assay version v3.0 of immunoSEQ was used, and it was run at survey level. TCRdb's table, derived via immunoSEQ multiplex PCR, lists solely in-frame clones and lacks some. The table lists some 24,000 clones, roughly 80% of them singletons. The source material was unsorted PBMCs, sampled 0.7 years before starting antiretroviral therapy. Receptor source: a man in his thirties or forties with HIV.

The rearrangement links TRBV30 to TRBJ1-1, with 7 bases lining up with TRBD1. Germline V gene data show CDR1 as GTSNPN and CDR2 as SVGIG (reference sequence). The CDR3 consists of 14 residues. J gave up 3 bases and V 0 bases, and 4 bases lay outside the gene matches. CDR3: CAWSVRRGDTEAFF. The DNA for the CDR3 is TGTGCCTGGAGTGTACGCAGGGGGGACACTGAAGCTTTCTTT.

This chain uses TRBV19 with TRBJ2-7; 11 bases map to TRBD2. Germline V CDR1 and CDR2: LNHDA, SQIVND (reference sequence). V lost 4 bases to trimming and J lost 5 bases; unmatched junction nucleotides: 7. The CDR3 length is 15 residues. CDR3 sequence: CASSTTSGRFHEQYF. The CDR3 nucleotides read TGTGCCAGTAGTACTACTAGCGGGAGATTCCACGAGCAGTACTTC.

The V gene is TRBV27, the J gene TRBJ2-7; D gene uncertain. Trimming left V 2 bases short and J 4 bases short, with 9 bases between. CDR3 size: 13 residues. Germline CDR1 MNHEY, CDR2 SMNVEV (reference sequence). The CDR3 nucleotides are TGTGCCAGCAGTTTAAGGGTGCGTTACGAGCAGTACTTC. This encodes CASSLRVRYEQYF.

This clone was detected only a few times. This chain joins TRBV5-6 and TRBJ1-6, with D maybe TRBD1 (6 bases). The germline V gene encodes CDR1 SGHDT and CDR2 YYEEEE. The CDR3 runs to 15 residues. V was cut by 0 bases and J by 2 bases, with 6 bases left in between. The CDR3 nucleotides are TGTGCCAGCAGCTTGGGGACAGCCTATAATTCACCCCTCCACTTT. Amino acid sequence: CASSLGTAYNSPLHF.

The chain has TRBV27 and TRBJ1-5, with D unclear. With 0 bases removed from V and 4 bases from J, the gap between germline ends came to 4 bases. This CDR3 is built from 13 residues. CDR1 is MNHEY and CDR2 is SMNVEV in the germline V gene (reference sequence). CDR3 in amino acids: CASSLSFNQPQHF. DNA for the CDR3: TGTGCCAGCAGTTTATCCTTTAATCAGCCCCAGCATTTT.

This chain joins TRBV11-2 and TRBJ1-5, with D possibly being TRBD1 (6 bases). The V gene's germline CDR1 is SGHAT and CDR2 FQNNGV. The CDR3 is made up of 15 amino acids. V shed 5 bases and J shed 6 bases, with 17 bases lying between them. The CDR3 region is CASSIGTGAGQPQHF. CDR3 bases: TGTGCCAGCAGCATTGGGACGGGGGCTGGTCAGCCCCAGCATTTT.

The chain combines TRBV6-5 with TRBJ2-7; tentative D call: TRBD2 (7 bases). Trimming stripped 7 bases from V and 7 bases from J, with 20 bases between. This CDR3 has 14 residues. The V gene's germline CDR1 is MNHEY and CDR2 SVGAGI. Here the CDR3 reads CASMGGPVSGEQYF. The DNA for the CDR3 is TGTGCCAGCATGGGGGGGCCAGTTTCGGGAGAGCAGTACTTC.

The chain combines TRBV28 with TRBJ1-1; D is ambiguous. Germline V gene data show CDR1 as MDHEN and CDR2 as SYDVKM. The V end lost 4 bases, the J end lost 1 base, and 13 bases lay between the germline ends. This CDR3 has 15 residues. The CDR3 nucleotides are TGTGCCAGCAGTTCCCCTACCAGATCGAACACTGAAGCTTTCTTT. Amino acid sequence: CASSSPTRSNTEAFF. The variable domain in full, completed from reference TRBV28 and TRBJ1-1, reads DVKVTQSSRYLVKRTGEKVFLECVQDMDHENMFWYRQDPGLGLRLIYFSYDVKMKEKGDIPEGYSVSREKKERFSLILESASTNQTSMYLCASSSPTRSNTEAFFGQGTRLTVV.

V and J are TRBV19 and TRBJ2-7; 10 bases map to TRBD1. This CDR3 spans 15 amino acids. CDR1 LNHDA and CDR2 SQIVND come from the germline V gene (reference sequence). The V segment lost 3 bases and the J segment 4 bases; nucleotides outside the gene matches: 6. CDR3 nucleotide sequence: TGTGCCAGTAGTATTTACCGGGACAGGGGTTACGAGCAGTACTTC. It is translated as CASSIYRDRGYEQYF.

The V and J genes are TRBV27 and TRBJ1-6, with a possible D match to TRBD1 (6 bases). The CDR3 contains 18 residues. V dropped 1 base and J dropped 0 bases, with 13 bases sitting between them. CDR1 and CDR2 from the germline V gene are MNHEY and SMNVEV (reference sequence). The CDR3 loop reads CASSLWKGGSSYNSPLHF. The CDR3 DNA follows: TGTGCCAGCAGTTTATGGAAGGGGGGAAGCTCCTATAATTCACCCCTCCACTTT.

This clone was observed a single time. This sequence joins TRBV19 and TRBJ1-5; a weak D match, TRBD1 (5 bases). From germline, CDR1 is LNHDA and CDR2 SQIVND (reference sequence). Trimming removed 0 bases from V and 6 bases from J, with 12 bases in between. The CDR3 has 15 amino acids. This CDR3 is CASSIDGGFSQPQHF. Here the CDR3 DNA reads TGTGCCAGTAGTATAGATGGGGGTTTTTCTCAGCCCCAGCATTTT.

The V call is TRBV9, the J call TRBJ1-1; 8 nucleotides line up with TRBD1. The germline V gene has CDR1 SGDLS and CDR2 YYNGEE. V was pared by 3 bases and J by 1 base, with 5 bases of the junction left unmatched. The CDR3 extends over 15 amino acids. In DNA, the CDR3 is TGTGCCAGCAGCGCCACCGGGACAGGGAACACTGAAGCTTTCTTT. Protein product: CASSATGTGNTEAFF.

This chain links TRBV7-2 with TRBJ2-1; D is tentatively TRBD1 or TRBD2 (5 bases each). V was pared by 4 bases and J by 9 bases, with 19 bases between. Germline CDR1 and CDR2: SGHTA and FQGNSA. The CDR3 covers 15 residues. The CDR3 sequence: CASSSRDAKGFEQFF. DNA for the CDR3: TGTGCCAGCAGCTCCCGGGACGCCAAGGGGTTTGAGCAGTTCTTC.